Each of the 23 T cell receptor beta chains below was sequenced from the same sample in a study of vaccination and CD4 T cells after COVID-19. Noted time point: late sampling 161 to 241 days after vaccination in a few convalescent patients. Regarding treatment: approximately 9-day PBMC culture with coronavirus spike peptide pools or control peptides (ViraFEST assay). Once obtained from cultured CD4+ T cells, the DNA was sequenced using the Oncomine TCR Beta short-read assay. TCRdb independently ran MiXCR on the PCR reads; one entry per CDR3 protein. This sample carries about 21,000 distinct CDR3 sequences, 46% of them seen once, and the ten largest clones take around an eighth. The antigens these receptors bind are not known. The sequences come from CD4+ T cells from blood, cultured in vitro, collected about 7 months after SARS-CoV-2 vaccination. The source of these receptors is a human donor who had recovered from COVID-19.

The chain employs TRBV6-5 and TRBJ1-2, with D unresolved. V was cut by 0 bases and J by 1 base, with 15 bases left in between. The CDR3 is 17 residues long. Germline V lookup: CDR1 MNHEY, CDR2 SVGAGI. CDR3 in amino acids: CASSYSTDGLDNYGYTF. The CDR3 DNA reads as TGTGCCAGCAGTTACTCGACCGACGGGCTCGATAACTATGGCTACACCTTC.

V and J are TRBV5-5 and TRBJ2-7; possibly TRBD2 for D (6 bases). Trimming shortened V by 2 bases and J by 3 bases, and 12 bases separated the two germline ends. This CDR3 has 14 amino acids. Germline values: CDR1 SGHKS, CDR2 YYEKEE (reference sequence). CDR3 sequence reads: CASSLRTTGYEQYF. The CDR3 DNA sequence: TGTGCCAGCAGCTTACGGACTACCGGCTACGAGCAGTACTTC.

This chain joins TRBV20-1 and TRBJ1-6, with D perhaps matching TRBD1 (6 bases). Germline CDR1 is DFQATT and CDR2 is SNEGSKA (reference sequence). V was cut by 3 bases and J by 10 bases, with 19 bases left in between. This CDR3 has 15 residues. CDR3 loop: CSARPVAGEVSPLHF. The CDR3 DNA is TGCAGTGCTAGGCCAGTTGCAGGGGAGGTATCACCCCTCCACTTT.

This sequence joins TRBV7-3 and TRBJ2-3, with 7 bases matching TRBD2. The CDR3 has 14 amino acids. CDR1 and CDR2 (germline): SGHTA, FQGTGA. J lost 4 bases, V lost 5 bases, and 6 bases had no gene match. The CDR3 DNA reads as TGTGCCAGCAGCGCTTATGGGGGGGCAGATACGCAGTATTTT. This encodes CASSAYGGADTQYF.

The V gene is TRBV10-3, the J gene TRBJ2-7; D might be TRBD1 (5 bases). The CDR3 sequence is 15 residues long. V was cut by 0 bases and J by 1 base, with 10 bases left in between. The germline V gene has CDR1 ENHRY and CDR2 SYGVKD. The CDR3 DNA sequence: TGTGCCATCAGTGAGTCGCAGGGTGGGTCCTACGAGCAGTACTTC. It codes for CAISESQGGSYEQYF.

This clonotype was seen more than once but under ten times. V usage is TRBV20-1 and J usage is TRBJ2-2; 7 bases align to TRBD2. The CDR3 runs to 14 residues. From germline, CDR1 is DFQATT and CDR2 SNEGSKA (reference sequence). J gave up 2 bases and V 6 bases, and 6 bases lay outside the gene matches. CDR3 in DNA: TGCAGTGCAAGCGGGACTCAAAACACCGGGGAGCTGTTTTTT. It yields the protein CSASGTQNTGELFF.

This clonotype has only one observation. The gene calls are TRBV6-1 and TRBJ1-2; 9 nucleotides line up with TRBD1. The germline V gene has CDR1 MNHNS and CDR2 SASEGT. The CDR3 totals 13 residues. V shed 10 bases, J shed 4 bases, and the junction held 7 bases outside the gene matches. The CDR3 loop reads CANLTGGLYGYTF. The DNA for the CDR3 is TGTGCCAACCTCACAGGGGGCCTCTATGGCTACACCTTC.

This chain connects TRBV3-1 to TRBJ2-7, with TRBD1 matching 12 bases. Germline CDR1 reads LGHDT; CDR2 reads YNNKEL (reference sequence). With 4 bases clipped from V and 12 bases from J, the junction kept 13 bases outside the gene matches. This CDR3 is 15 amino acids long. The CDR3 region is CASSPGTGGASSSYF. The CDR3 DNA follows: TGTGCCAGCAGCCCCGGGACAGGGGGCGCGAGCTCGTCGTACTTC.

The chain recombines TRBV20-1 with TRBJ1-1; D might be TRBD1 (6 bases). The V end was cut by 6 bases, the J end by 1 base, with 15 bases between. The CDR3 spans 14 residues. CDR1 is DFQATT and CDR2 is SNEGSKA in the germline V gene (reference sequence). The CDR3 spells CSARKGTRNTEAFF. CDR3 sequence (DNA): TGCAGTGCCCGAAAGGGGACACGGAACACTGAAGCTTTCTTT.

CDR3 sequence: CSARRQGAQNAEAFF. CDR3 coding DNA: TGCAGTGCCCGAAGACAGGGGGCGCAAAATGCTGAAGCTTTCTTT. V gene TRBV20-1 combines with J gene TRBJ1-1, with 10 bases lining up with TRBD1. The CDR3 is made up of 15 amino acids. V trimming: 6 bases; J trimming: 6 bases; junction bases outside the gene matches: 13. Germline V gene lookup returns CDR1 DFQATT and CDR2 SNEGSKA (reference sequence).

The chain employs TRBV27 and TRBJ1-2, with TRBD1 as a possible D gene (6 bases). Trimming cost V 6 bases and J 4 bases, with 21 bases left between them. Germline V lookup: CDR1 MNHEY, CDR2 SMNVEV (reference sequence). There are 16 residues in the CDR3. DNA for the CDR3: TGTGCCAGCAGCGTACGGAGAACAGGGACGACCTATGGCTACACCTTC. It specifies CASSVRRTGTTYGYTF.

This chain joins TRBV6-4 and TRBJ2-7, with 9 nucleotides matching TRBD1. Germline lookup yields CDR1 MRHNA and CDR2 SNTAGT. V dropped 5 bases and J dropped 2; count of bases not matched to a gene: 7. The CDR3 has 15 residues. CDR3 region: CASSNPGQGTYEQYF. The CDR3 region has the DNA TGTGCCAGCAGTAACCCGGGACAGGGTACCTACGAGCAGTACTTC.

The genes are TRBV2 and TRBJ1-2; a possible D gene is TRBD1 (5 bases). This CDR3 is 11 amino acids long. From germline, CDR1 is SNHLY and CDR2 FYNNEI. The DNA for the CDR3 is TGTGCAGCATGGGGACGGAATGGCTACACCTTC. It yields the protein CAAWGRNGYTF. Together with reference TRBV2 and TRBJ1-2, the CDR3 gives the full variable domain: EPEVTQTPSHQVTQMGQEVILRCVPISNHLYFYWYRQILGQKVEFLVSFYNNEISEKSEIFDDQFSVERPDGSNFTLKIRSTKLEDSAMYFCAAWGRNGYTFGSGTRLTVV.

The V gene is TRBV2, the J gene TRBJ2-3; 7 positions match TRBD1. Germline V gives CDR1 SNHLY, CDR2 FYNNEI. V lost 3 bases and J lost 5; bases outside the gene matches: 2. CDR3 length equals 13 residues. CDR3 loop: CASSEAGGDTQYF. In nucleotides, the CDR3 is TGTGCCAGCAGTGAGGCAGGGGGAGATACGCAGTATTTT.

The genes are TRBV15 and TRBJ2-7; D remains ambiguous. Germline lookup yields CDR1 LNHNV and CDR2 YYDKDF (reference sequence). V gave up 1 base and J gave up 5 bases, with 21 bases separating them. This CDR3 is built from 17 residues. The CDR3 loop reads CATSRATGSYLSDEQYF. As DNA, the CDR3 is TGTGCCACCAGCAGAGCTACCGGGTCTTATTTGTCGGACGAGCAGTACTTC.

V gene TRBV6-4 combines with J gene TRBJ1-1; TRBD1 matches at 7 bases. V was pared by 3 bases and J by 3 bases, with 4 bases of the junction left unmatched. The CDR3 totals 14 residues. The germline V gene has CDR1 MRHNA and CDR2 SNTAGT. The CDR3 spells CASSEEGTDTEAFF. In nucleotides, the CDR3 is TGTGCCAGCAGTGAAGAGGGGACAGACACTGAAGCTTTCTTT.

This sequence joins TRBV6-1 and TRBJ1-1; D is uncertain. The CDR3 length is 13 residues. Germline assignment: CDR1 MNHNS and CDR2 SASEGT. The V and J ends lost 7 bases and 5 bases respectively, with 14 bases between them. The CDR3 nucleotides are TGTGCCAGCACGGATTCGAAAGGTACTGAAGCTTTCTTT. It encodes CASTDSKGTEAFF.

The chain carries TRBV6-1 and TRBJ1-5, with 7 bases lining up with TRBD1. The CDR3 extends over 13 amino acids. In germline, CDR1 is MNHNS, CDR2 SASEGT. The V segment lost 5 bases and the J segment 10 bases; nucleotides outside the gene matches: 8. Here the CDR3 reads CASSTQQGIPQHF. The CDR3 DNA reads as TGTGCCAGCAGTACCCAACAGGGGATTCCCCAGCATTTT.

This clonotype was detected ten times or more. The CDR3 DNA sequence: TGCAGTGCTAAGGATAGGGTGACCCAGTACTTC. Encoded protein: CSAKDRVTQYF. The chain links TRBV20-1 to TRBJ2-5; D unclear. V dropped 4 bases and J dropped 7 bases, with 10 bases sitting between them. Germline CDR1 reads DFQATT; CDR2 reads SNEGSKA (reference sequence). The CDR3 sequence is 11 residues long.

This chain links TRBV7-2 with TRBJ1-5; 7 bases are a match to TRBD1. V shed 0 bases and J 2 bases; nucleotides not matched to a gene: 1. The CDR3 is made up of 15 amino acids. Germline V gives CDR1 SGHTA, CDR2 FQGNSA. The CDR3 DNA sequence: TGTGCCAGCAGCTTAGCAGGGGGCGGCAATCAGCCCCAGCATTTT. Translating gives CASSLAGGGNQPQHF. The entire variable domain, with the rest obtained from reference TRBV7-2 and TRBJ1-5, is as follows: GAGVSQSPSNKVTEKGKDVELRCDPISGHTALYWYRQSLGQGLEFLIYFQGNSAPDKSGLPSDRFSAERTGGSVSTLTIQRTQQEDSAVYLCASSLAGGGNQPQHFGDGTRLSIL.

There are a few counts of this clonotype. V and J are TRBV7-9 and TRBJ2-5; 7 bases align to TRBD2. Germline V gives CDR1 SEHNR, CDR2 FQNEAQ (reference sequence). The CDR3 sequence is 16 residues long. Unmatched junction bases numbered 7, after V lost 1 base and J lost 2 bases. In nucleotides, the CDR3 is TGTGCCAGCAGCTTAGTGGTAGCGGGTCCACAAGAGACCCAGTACTTC. This codes for CASSLVVAGPQETQYF.

The CDR3 protein is CASSLFSDQPQHF. The CDR3 nucleotides read TGTGCCAGCAGCTTATTCAGCGATCAGCCCCAGCATTTT. The rearrangement uses TRBV7-9 and TRBJ1-5; D ambiguous. V was pared by 2 bases and J by 5 bases, with 7 bases between. Germline CDR1 and CDR2: SEHNR and FQNEAQ (reference sequence). The CDR3 covers 13 residues.

This clonotype was seen only a few times. Its ends do not fully match the called genes, so a read error is possible. The chain uses TRBV28 and TRBJ1-5; D uncertain. This CDR3 has 12 amino acids. Germline assignment: CDR1 MDHEN and CDR2 SYDVKM. The CDR3 spells CASSLANQPQHF. The DNA for the CDR3 is TGTGCCAGCAGTTTGGCTAATCAGCCTCAGCATTTT.